This T cell receptor beta chain originates from a study of OX40 agonist ivuxolimab in advanced cancers. On the study more broadly: At doses from 0.01 to 10 mg/kg, patients were given intravenous ivuxolimab every 2 weeks. A male proportion of 82.7% was recorded, with mean age around 62 years and range 23 to 79. Prior anti-PD-1, anti-PD-L1 or anti-CTLA-4 therapy was allowed; roughly 40% had some.

Whole-study results and caveats: The investigators did not determine what antigen specificity the expanded peripheral T cells had.

As for this clone: The antigen remains unidentified. Other DNA sequences in the same sample also yield this CDR3.

The V and J ends lost 2 bases and 6 bases, in that order; junction bases with no gene match: 1. There are 15 residues in the CDR3. Looked up from germline, CDR1 is SGHTA and CDR2 is FQGTGA. TCRdb's table, derived via immunoSEQ multiplex PCR, lists solely in-frame clones and lacks some. The repertoire consists of 50,000 to 65,000 clones, with 70% to 90% occurring once and the leading ten covering 18%. This TCR was sampled from an adult with an advanced solid tumor such as melanoma, head and neck, liver or kidney cancer. The starting material was CD4+ or CD8+ T cells sorted from blood, obtained in a trial of the OX40 agonist ivuxolimab. The J gene is TRBJ2-1, the V gene TRBV7-3; 13 bases agree with TRBD2. For the CDR3, the DNA is TGTGCCAGCAGCTTAGGGACTAGCGGGGCCAATGAGCAGTTCTTC. This encodes CASSLGTSGANEQFF. The full variable domain, rest sourced from reference TRBV7-3 and TRBJ2-1, is GAGVSQTPSNKVTEKGKYVELRCDPISGHTALYWYRQSLGQGPEFLIYFQGTGAADDSGLPNDRFFAVRPEGSVSTLKIQRTERGDSAVYLCASSLGTSGANEQFFGPGTRLTVL.